This T cell receptor (beta chain) was found in a study of low-dose radiotherapy and immunotherapy resistance in tumors. The overall study: Patients were given intravenous nivolumab 240 mg every two weeks plus ipilimumab 1 mg/kg every six weeks. A daily 300 mg dose of oral aspirin was taken by patients for four cycles from cycle 1 day 1.

TRAV and TRBV primers primed cDNA for both TCRalpha and TCRbeta. With a V-primer adapter and a constant-region primer, TCRs were amplified for approximately 19 PCR cycles. TCRdb reanalysed the reads using MiXCR and keeps one entry per CDR3 protein. This table holds 95,000 to 100,000 distinct CDR3 sequences, around 21% found once. The CDR3 has 15 amino acids. J was trimmed by 0 bases and V by 5 bases; bases with no gene match: 4. The time point: after trial treatment. Described treatment: LDRT plus nivolumab, ipilimumab, low-dose cyclophosphamide and aspirin (RACIN trial). The patients who were eligible all carried advanced solid tumors that lacked tumor-infiltrating lymphocytes, meaning the tumors were TIL-negative. This clonotype was observed many times.

The source of this sequence is a male donor with prostate cancer. This specimen consisted of PBMCs, obtained after low-dose radiotherapy plus immunotherapy. The rearrangement joins TRBV12-3 or TRBV12-4 to TRBJ2-3, with 8 bases matching TRBD1. The DNA of the CDR3 is TGTGCCAGCAGTCCTCAGGGGGCAAGCACAGATACGCAGTATTTT. It yields the protein CASSPQGASTDTQYF.